The present entry profiles one TCR beta chain with its context. Profiled with immunoSEQ multiplex PCR; TCRdb holds only in-frame clones, not every one. The sample holds over 30,000 clones; over 75% are singletons and the top ten take 1.2%. The sample originates from a study of T cell changes during pregnancy in multiple sclerosis. The V gene end was trimmed by 4 bases and the J gene end by 8 bases; junction bases not matched to a gene: 4. The CDR3 is made up of 14 amino acids. CDR1 is SGDLS, CDR2 YYNGEE, per germline. The sample consisted of CD4+ T cells from peripheral blood mononuclear cells, taken before pregnancy. The source of this sequence is a female donor with multiple sclerosis, enrolled in a pregnancy study. V and J are TRBV9 and TRBJ2-1, with 12 bases matching TRBD1. CDR3 sequence (DNA): TGTGCCAGCAGCCGGGACAGGGGGCTTGATGAGCAGTTCTTC. Translation gives CASSRDRGLDEQFF.